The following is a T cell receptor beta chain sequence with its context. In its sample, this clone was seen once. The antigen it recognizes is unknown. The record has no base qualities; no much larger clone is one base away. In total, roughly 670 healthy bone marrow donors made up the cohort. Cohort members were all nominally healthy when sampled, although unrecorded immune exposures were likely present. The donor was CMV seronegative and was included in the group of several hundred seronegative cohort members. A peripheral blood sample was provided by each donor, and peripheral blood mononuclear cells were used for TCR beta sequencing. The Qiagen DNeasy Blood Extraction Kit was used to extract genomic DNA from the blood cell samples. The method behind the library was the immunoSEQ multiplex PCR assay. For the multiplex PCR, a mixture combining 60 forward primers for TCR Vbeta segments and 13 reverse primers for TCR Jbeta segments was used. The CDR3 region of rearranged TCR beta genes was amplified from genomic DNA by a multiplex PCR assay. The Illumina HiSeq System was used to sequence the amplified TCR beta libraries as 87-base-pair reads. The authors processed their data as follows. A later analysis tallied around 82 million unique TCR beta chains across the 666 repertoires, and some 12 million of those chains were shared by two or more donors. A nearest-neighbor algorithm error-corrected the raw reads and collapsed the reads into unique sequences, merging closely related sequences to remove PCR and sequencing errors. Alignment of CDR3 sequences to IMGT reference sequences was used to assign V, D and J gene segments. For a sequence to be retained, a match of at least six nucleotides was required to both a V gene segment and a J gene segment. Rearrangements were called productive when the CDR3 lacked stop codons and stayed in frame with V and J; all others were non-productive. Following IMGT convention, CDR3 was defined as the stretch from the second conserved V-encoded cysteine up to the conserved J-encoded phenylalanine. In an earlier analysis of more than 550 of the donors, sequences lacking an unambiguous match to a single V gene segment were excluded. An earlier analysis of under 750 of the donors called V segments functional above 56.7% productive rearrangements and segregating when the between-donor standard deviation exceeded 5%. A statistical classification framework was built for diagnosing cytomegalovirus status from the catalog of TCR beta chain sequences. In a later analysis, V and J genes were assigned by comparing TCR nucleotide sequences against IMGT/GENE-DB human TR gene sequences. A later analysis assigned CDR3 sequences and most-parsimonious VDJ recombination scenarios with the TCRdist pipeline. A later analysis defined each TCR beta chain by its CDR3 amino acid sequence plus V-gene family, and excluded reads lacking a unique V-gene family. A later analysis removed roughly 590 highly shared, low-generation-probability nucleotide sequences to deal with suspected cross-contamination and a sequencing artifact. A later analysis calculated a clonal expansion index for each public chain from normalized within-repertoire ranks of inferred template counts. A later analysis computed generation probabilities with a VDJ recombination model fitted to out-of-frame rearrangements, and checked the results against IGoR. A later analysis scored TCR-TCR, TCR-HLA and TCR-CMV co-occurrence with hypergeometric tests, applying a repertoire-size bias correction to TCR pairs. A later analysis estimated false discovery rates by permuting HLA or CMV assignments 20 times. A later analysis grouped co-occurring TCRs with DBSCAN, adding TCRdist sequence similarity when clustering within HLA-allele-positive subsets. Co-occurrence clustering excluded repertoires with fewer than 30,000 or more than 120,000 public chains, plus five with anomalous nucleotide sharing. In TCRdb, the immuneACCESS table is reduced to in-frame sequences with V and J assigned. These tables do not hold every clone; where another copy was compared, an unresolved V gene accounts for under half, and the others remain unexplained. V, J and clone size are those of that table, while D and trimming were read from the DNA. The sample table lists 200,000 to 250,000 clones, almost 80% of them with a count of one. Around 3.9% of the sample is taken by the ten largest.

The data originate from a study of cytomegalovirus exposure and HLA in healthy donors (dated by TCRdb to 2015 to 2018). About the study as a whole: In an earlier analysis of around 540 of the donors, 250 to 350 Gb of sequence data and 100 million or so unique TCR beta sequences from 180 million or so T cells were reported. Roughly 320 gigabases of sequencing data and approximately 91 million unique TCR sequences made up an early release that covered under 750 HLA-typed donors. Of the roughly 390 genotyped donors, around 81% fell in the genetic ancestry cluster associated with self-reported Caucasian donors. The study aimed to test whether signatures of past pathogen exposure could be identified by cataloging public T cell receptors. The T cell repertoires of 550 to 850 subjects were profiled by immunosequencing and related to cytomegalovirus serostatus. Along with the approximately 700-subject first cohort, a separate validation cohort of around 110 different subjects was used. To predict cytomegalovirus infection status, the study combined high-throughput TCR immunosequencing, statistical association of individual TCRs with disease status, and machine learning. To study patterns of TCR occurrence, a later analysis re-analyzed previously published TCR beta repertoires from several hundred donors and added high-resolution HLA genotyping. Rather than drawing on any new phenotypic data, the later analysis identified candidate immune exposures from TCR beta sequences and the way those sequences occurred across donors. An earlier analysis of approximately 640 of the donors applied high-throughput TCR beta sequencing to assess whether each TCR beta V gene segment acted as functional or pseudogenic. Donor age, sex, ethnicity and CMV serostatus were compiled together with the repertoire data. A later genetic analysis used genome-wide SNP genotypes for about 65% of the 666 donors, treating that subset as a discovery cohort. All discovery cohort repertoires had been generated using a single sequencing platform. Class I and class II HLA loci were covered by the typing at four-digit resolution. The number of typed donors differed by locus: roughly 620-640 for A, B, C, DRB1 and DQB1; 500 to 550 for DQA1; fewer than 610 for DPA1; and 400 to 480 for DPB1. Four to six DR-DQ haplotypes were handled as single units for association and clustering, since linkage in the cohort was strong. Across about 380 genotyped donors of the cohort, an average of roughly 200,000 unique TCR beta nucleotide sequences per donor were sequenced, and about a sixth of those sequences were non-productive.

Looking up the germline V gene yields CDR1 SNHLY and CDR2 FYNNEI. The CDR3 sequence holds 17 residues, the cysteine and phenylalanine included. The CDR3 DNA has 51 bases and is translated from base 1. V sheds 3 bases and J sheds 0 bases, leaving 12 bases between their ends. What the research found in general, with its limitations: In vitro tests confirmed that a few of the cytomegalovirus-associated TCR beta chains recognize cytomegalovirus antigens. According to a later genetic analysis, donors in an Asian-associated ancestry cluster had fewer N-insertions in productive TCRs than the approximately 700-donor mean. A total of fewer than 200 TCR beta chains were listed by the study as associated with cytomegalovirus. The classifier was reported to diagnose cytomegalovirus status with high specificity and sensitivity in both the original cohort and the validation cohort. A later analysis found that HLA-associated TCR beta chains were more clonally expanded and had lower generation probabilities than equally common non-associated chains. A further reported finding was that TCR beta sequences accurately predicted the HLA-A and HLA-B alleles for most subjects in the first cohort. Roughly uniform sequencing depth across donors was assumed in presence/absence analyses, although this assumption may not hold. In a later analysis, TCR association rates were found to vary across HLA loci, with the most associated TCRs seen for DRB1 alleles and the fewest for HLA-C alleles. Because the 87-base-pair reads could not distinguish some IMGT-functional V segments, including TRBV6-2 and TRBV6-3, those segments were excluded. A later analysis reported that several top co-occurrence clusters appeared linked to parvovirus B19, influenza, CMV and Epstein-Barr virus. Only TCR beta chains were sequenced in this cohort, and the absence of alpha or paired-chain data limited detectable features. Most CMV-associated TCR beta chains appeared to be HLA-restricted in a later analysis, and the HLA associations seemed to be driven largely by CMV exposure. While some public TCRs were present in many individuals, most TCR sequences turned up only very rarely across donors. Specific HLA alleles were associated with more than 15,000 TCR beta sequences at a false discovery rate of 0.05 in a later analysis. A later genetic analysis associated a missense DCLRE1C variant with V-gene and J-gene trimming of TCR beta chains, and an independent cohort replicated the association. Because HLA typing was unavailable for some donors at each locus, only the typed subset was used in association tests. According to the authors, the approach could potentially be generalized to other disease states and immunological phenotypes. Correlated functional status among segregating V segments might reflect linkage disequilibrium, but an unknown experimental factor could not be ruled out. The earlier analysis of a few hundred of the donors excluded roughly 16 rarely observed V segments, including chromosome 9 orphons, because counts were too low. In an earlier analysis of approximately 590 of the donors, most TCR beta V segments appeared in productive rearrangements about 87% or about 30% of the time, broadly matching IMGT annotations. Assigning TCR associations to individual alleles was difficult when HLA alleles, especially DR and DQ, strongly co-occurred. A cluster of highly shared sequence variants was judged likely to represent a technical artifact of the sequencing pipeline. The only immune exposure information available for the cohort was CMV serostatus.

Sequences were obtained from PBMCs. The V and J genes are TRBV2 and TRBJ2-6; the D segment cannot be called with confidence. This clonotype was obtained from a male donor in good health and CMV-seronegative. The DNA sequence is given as TGTGCCAGCAGTGATCCTGGCGGCCACTCTGGGGCCAACGTCCTGACTTTC. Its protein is CASSDPGGHSGANVLTF.